The 21 T cell receptor beta chains reported below all come from one sample, sequenced in a study of cytomegalovirus exposure and HLA in healthy donors. The primer mix had 60 Vbeta and 13 Jbeta primers. The protocol was immunoSEQ multiplex PCR, while the TCRdb copy is restricted to in-frame clones and leaves out a portion. Its table records roughly 100,000 clones. Sequencing was done on a sample of PBMCs. The receptors originated from a man in his forties in good health and CMV-seronegative.

The chain combines TRBV30 with TRBJ2-1, with 8 bases lining up with TRBD2. This CDR3 is 16 amino acids long. The V segment lost 3 bases and the J segment 7 bases; nucleotides outside the gene matches: 14. Germline CDR1 reads GTSNPN; CDR2 reads SVGIG (reference sequence). The CDR3 loop reads CAWRTPHGTSRNEQFF. The CDR3 DNA follows: TGTGCCTGGAGGACCCCGCATGGGACTAGTCGGAATGAGCAGTTCTTC.

The chain links TRBV10-3 to TRBJ2-7, with 8 bases matching TRBD1. Germline loops: CDR1 ENHRY, CDR2 SYGVKD. The V gene end was trimmed by 3 bases and the J gene end by 1 base; junction bases not matched to a gene: 8. The CDR3 consists of 16 residues. CDR3 DNA: TGTGCCATCAGTGATCGGGGCCGGGACAGGTCCTACGAGCAGTACTTC. Protein sequence: CAISDRGRDRSYEQYF.

The V and J genes are TRBV5-6 and TRBJ2-5, with 7 positions matching TRBD2. Trimming took 3 bases from V and 7 from J; bases not matched to a gene: 6. The CDR3 sequence is 13 residues long. Germline V gives CDR1 SGHDT, CDR2 YYEEEE. The CDR3: CASSSGGFGTQYF. CDR3 sequence (DNA): TGTGCCAGCAGCTCCGGGGGGTTCGGGACCCAGTACTTC.

This sequence joins TRBV5-1 and TRBJ2-3, with D possibly TRBD1 on 5 matching bases. The CDR3 spans 13 residues. Trimming removed 0 bases at V and 3 bases at J, with 5 bases between. Germline V gene sequence: CDR1 SGHRS, CDR2 YFSETQ. The CDR3 protein is CASSLEGTDTQYF. In DNA, the CDR3 is TGCGCCAGCAGCTTGGAGGGGACAGATACGCAGTATTTT.

The genes are TRBV19 and TRBJ2-1; 13 nucleotides agree with TRBD2. V dropped 5 bases and J dropped 7; count of bases not matched to a gene: 5. The CDR3 runs 15 residues. From germline, CDR1 is LNHDA and CDR2 SQIVND (reference sequence). CDR3 region: CASSPGLAGANEQFF. The CDR3 nucleotides read TGTGCCAGTAGTCCCGGACTAGCGGGGGCGAATGAGCAGTTCTTC.

The chain links TRBV19 to TRBJ2-7, with TRBD1 matching over 8 bases. V lost 5 bases, J lost 7 bases, and 7 bases stayed unmatched. CDR1 is LNHDA and CDR2 is SQIVND in the germline V gene (reference sequence). The CDR3 is 13 amino acids. The CDR3: CASSDRQGLEQYF. CDR3 in DNA: TGTGCCAGTAGTGACAGACAGGGGCTGGAGCAGTACTTC.

The chain couples TRBV30 to TRBJ2-7; 10 bases agree with TRBD2. This CDR3 is built from 15 residues. Germline CDR1 is GTSNPN and CDR2 is SVGIG (reference sequence). V lost 1 base, J lost 3 bases, and 6 bases stayed unmatched. The CDR3 is CAWSGTSGKLYEQYF. In DNA, the CDR3 is TGTGCCTGGAGTGGCACTAGCGGGAAGCTCTACGAGCAGTACTTC.

This chain uses TRBV14 with TRBJ2-1; perhaps TRBD2 as D (5 bases). V dropped 1 base and J dropped 9 bases, with 16 bases sitting between them. The germline V gene has CDR1 SGHDN and CDR2 FVKESK. This CDR3 comprises 15 residues. For the CDR3, the DNA is TGTGCCAGCAGCCAAGTGACCGGGATGGTGGGTGAGCAGTTCTTC. Amino acid sequence: CASSQVTGMVGEQFF.

The CDR3, as DNA: TGTGCCAGCAGCTTTATGGGACAGGTCTCTGGGGCCAACGTCCTGACTTTC. Translating it yields CASSFMGQVSGANVLTF. The chain couples TRBV7-2 to TRBJ2-6, with TRBD1 matching over 8 bases. This CDR3 has 17 residues. Germline-derived CDR1 and CDR2 are SGHTA and FQGNSA. V lost 3 bases to trimming and J lost 0 bases; unmatched junction nucleotides: 4.

The chain links TRBV7-6 to TRBJ2-3; TRBD2 agrees at 14 bases. V trimming: 5 bases; J trimming: 4 bases; junction bases outside the gene matches: 17. The CDR3 is 20 residues long. Germline CDR1 reads SGHVS; CDR2 reads FNYEAQ. The CDR3 reads CASSHQGTLGLAGGSDTQYF. In nucleotides, the CDR3 is TGTGCCAGCAGCCACCAAGGTACTCTCGGACTAGCGGGGGGCTCAGATACGCAGTATTTT.

The rearrangement links TRBV6-5 to TRBJ1-6; TRBD1 might be the D (5 bases). Germline values: CDR1 MNHEY, CDR2 SVGAGI. The V gene lost 0 bases and the J gene lost 7 bases, with 13 bases spanning the gap. The CDR3 sequence is 16 residues long. The DNA of the CDR3 is TGTGCCAGCAGTTACTCGTTTGCGGGGACGAATTCACCCCTCCACTTT. Translation gives CASSYSFAGTNSPLHF.

The V and J genes are TRBV15 and TRBJ2-5; 7 bases are a match to TRBD1. The germline gives CDR1 LNHNV, CDR2 YYDKDF (reference sequence). The CDR3 consists of 17 residues. After removal of 0 bases from V and 2 bases from J, the junction contained 9 bases not matched to a gene. CDR3 residues: CATSRDTRSTGQETQYF. The CDR3 region has the DNA TGTGCCACCAGCAGAGATACCAGGTCGACAGGGCAAGAGACCCAGTACTTC.

The V gene is TRBV4-1, the J gene TRBJ2-7; 13 bases match TRBD2. Germline CDR1 and CDR2: MGHRA and YSYEKL. V trimming: 7 bases; J trimming: 5 bases; junction bases outside the gene matches: 8. The CDR3 is 15 amino acids. CDR3: CASKAPGLAGDEQYF. CDR3 nucleotide sequence: TGCGCCAGCAAAGCTCCTGGACTAGCGGGAGACGAGCAGTACTTC.

This sequence joins TRBV6-5 and TRBJ2-7, with 8 bases identical to TRBD1. Per the germline V gene, CDR1 is MNHEY and CDR2 is SVGAGI. CDR3 length: 14 amino acids. Trimming cost V 7 bases and J 4 bases; bases outside gene matches: 9. DNA for the CDR3: TGTGCCAGCACCCGGGGGCAGGGGGCGTACGAGCAGTACTTC. Protein: CASTRGQGAYEQYF.

This rearrangement joins TRBV7-6 to TRBJ2-7; maybe TRBD2 (5 bases). V was trimmed by 3 bases and J by 2 bases, leaving 14 bases between them. The CDR3 has 15 amino acids. The germline CDR1 and CDR2 sequences are SGHVS and FNYEAQ. The CDR3 region is CASSFYLDSTYEQYF. The CDR3 DNA follows: TGTGCCAGCAGCTTCTACCTGGACTCTACCTACGAGCAGTACTTC.

This rearrangement joins TRBV6-1 to TRBJ1-2; no clear D. CDR3 length equals 12 residues. V was cut by 7 bases and J by 8 bases, with 14 bases left in between. Germline V CDR1 and CDR2: MNHNS, SASEGT. CDR3 sequence reads: CASIVGGLGYTF. The CDR3 DNA sequence: TGTGCCAGCATTGTCGGAGGGCTGGGCTACACCTTC.

The chain links TRBV28 to TRBJ2-7; 10 bases align to TRBD2. CDR1 MDHEN and CDR2 SYDVKM come from the germline V gene. J was trimmed by 7 bases and V by 2 bases; bases with no gene match: 8. This CDR3 spans 15 amino acids. The CDR3 sequence: CASSLSSGRPGEQYF. Written as DNA, the CDR3 is TGTGCCAGCAGTTTAAGTAGCGGGAGGCCGGGGGAGCAGTACTTC.

The rearrangement uses TRBV6-1 and TRBJ1-4, with 9 bases aligning to TRBD1. This CDR3 has 14 residues. V dropped 5 bases and J dropped 3; count of bases not matched to a gene: 1. Germline assignment: CDR1 MNHNS and CDR2 SASEGT. The CDR3, as DNA: TGTGCCAGCAGTCACAGGGGGCCTAATGAAAAACTGTTTTTT. Translated: CASSHRGPNEKLFF.

This chain links TRBV7-9 with TRBJ1-1; 12 nucleotides align to TRBD1. V shed 5 bases, J shed 5 bases, and the junction held 6 bases outside the gene matches. Germline CDR1 is SEHNR and CDR2 is FQNEAQ (reference sequence). There are 15 residues in the CDR3. Here the CDR3 DNA reads TGTGCCAGCAGCCCCCGGGACAGGGGGCTGACTGAAGCTTTCTTT. Translation gives CASSPRDRGLTEAFF.

The chain carries TRBV7-2 and TRBJ2-5; TRBD2 aligns across 8 bases. The V segment lost 5 bases and the J segment 4 bases; nucleotides outside the gene matches: 9. The CDR3 totals 15 residues. Germline CDR1 SGHTA, CDR2 FQGNSA. The CDR3 loop is CASSPLAGAAETQYF. CDR3 bases: TGTGCCAGCAGCCCCCTAGCGGGCGCCGCAGAGACCCAGTACTTC.

The gene calls are TRBV5-4 and TRBJ2-5, with TRBD2 identical over 7 bases. CDR1 is SGHNT, CDR2 YYREEE, per germline (reference sequence). The length of the CDR3 is 16 residues. Trimming removed 0 bases from V and 3 bases from J; junction bases left unmatched: 8. In DNA, the CDR3 is TGTGCCAGCAGCTTGGCCGAGCGGGGAGGGGAAGAGACCCAGTACTTC. As protein: CASSLAERGGEETQYF.